The source of this T cell receptor (beta chain) is a study of identical twins. This clonotype turned up a few times. Antigen specificity is unknown. A template switching step contributed a universal primer site, while unique molecular identifiers were present in the cDNA. TCRdb independently ran MiXCR on the 5' RACE reads; one entry per CDR3 protein. The table has 300,000 to 400,000 distinct CDR3 sequences, approximately 10% seen once; the top ten hold roughly 8.9%. Broader study findings: Models underestimated how often monozygotic twins shared out-of-frame TCR alpha.

Sequenced sample: naive T cells sorted from blood. The receptor was derived from a woman in her forties or fifties in good health.

The CDR3 nucleotides read TGTGCCAGCAGCCAAGGACGAGGTCTTTCTGGGGCCAACGTCCTGACTTTC. Translated: CASSQGRGLSGANVLTF. V is TRBV3-1 and J is TRBJ2-6; D is ambiguous. The CDR3 runs 17 residues. CDR1 and CDR2 from the germline V gene are LGHDT and YNNKEL (reference sequence). V gave up 1 base and J gave up 1 base, with 11 bases separating them.